A selection of T cell receptor beta chains follows, all from one sample in a study of T cells in Graves' hyperthyroidism and ophthalmopathy. TCRdb recomputed calls from the multiplex PCR reads with MiXCR, one row per CDR3 protein. The table lists a few hundred thousand distinct CDR3 sequences, around 45% of them singletons. The specimen was peripheral blood or thyroid tissue (not recorded which). Receptors were obtained from a young woman with Graves' hyperthyroidism. CDR3s include the opening cysteine and the closing phenylalanine or tryptophan. D genes are given only for firm matches. Not all rows give a size; the values are once, few, many and, for expanded clones, a class.

size | J | V | D | DNA | CDR3
- | TRBJ2-7 | TRBV20-1 | TRBD2 | TGCAGTGCTAGGCGGGACTACTCCTACGAGCAGTACTTC | CSARRDYSYEQYF
- | TRBJ1-2 | TRBV14 | - | TGTGCCAGCAACGTAATGGGGGGCGAGTCTAACTATGGCTACACCTTC | CASNVMGGESNYGYTF
- | TRBJ2-5 | TRBV10-3 | - | TGTGCCAGCAGTTACAGGGTTCAAGAGACCCAGTACTTC | CASSYRVQETQYF
many | TRBJ1-5 | TRBV29-1 | - | TGCAGCGTTGAGGAGGCAGGGGAGGGTCAGCCCCAGCATTTT | CSVEEAGEGQPQHF
- | TRBJ1-4 | TRBV25-1 | - | TGTGCCAGCAGTGCCCTCAATGATGCAACTAATGAAAAACTGTTTTTT | CASSALNDATNEKLFF
- | TRBJ1-1 | TRBV2 | - | TGTGCCAGCAGCCATCACCCCGGGATGAACACTGAAGCTTTCTTT | CASSHHPGMNTEAFF
many | TRBJ1-3 | TRBV10-1 | - | TGCGCCAGCAGTGAGGACAGACTTGGAAACACCATATATTTT | CASSEDRLGNTIYF
many | TRBJ1-1 | TRBV7-9 | - | TGTGCCAGCAGCTTTGAAGAGAACACTGAAGCTTTCTTT | CASSFEENTEAFF
few | TRBJ2-7 | TRBV7-9 | - | TGTGCCAGCAGCTTAGGTGGGTCCGCGGGGAGCTCCTACGAGCAGTACTTC | CASSLGGSAGSSYEQYF
- | TRBJ1-1 | TRBV9 | - | TGTGCCAGCAGCGTAGGGGGGCACAGGAGCACTGAAGCTTTCTTT | CASSVGGHRSTEAFF
- | TRBJ1-2 | TRBV7-9 | - | TGTGCCAGCAGCCCGGGACCAAGCGACTATGGCTACACCTTC | CASSPGPSDYGYTF
- | TRBJ2-7 | TRBV25-1 | TRBD2 | TGTGCCAGCAGTCGACCAGGGGCGGGAGGCGAGCAGTACTTC | CASSRPGAGGEQYF
many | TRBJ1-2 | TRBV7-9 | - | TGTGCCAGCAGCGTAACTCACTATGGCTACACCTTC | CASSVTHYGYTF
- | TRBJ2-7 | TRBV25-1 | - | TGTGCCAGCAGCCACCGGGACTCCCCGTGGGACGAGCAGTACTTC | CASSHRDSPWDEQYF
- | TRBJ1-1 | TRBV25-1 | TRBD1 | TGTGCTCAGGGAGGGGGCGGTTTCACTGAAGCTTTCTTT | CAQGGGGFTEAFF
- | TRBJ1-1 | TRBV7-9 | - | TGTGCCAGCAGCCCACCCCCCCTGAACACTGAAGCTTTCTTT | CASSPPPLNTEAFF
- | TRBJ2-6 | TRBV5-1 | - | TGCGCCAGCAGCTTGCTGTCCGGAGGGGCCAACGTCCTGACTTTC | CASSLLSGGANVLTF
- | TRBJ2-7 | TRBV29-1 | TRBD2 | TGCAGCGTTGACGAAGGCGGGAGTTACTACGAGCAGTACTTC | CSVDEGGSYYEQYF
many | TRBJ1-5 | TRBV7-9 | - | TGTGCCAGCAGCCAGGGACCGCTAAATCAGCCCCAGCATTTT | CASSQGPLNQPQHF
many | TRBJ2-5 | TRBV15 | - | TGTGCCACCAGCCGCACCGGGCCACCGACCCAGTACTTC | CATSRTGPPTQYF
- | TRBJ2-7 | TRBV5-1 | - | TGCGCCAGCAGGCTCCAGAGTGGCGCGTCCGAGCAGTACTTC | CASRLQSGASEQYF
many | TRBJ1-1 | TRBV2 | - | TGTGCCAGCTCCGCACGGTGGGCTGAAGCTTTCTTT | CASSARWAEAFF
few | TRBJ2-7 | TRBV7-8 | - | TGTGCCAGCAGCTTAGTTCAGATCTCCTACGAGCAGTACTTC | CASSLVQISYEQYF
few | TRBJ2-2 | TRBV7-3 | TRBD2 | TGTGCCAGCAGCTTCGGGACTAGCAGTAACACCGGGGAGCTGTTTTTT | CASSFGTSSNTGELFF
many | TRBJ1-6 | TRBV14 | - | TGTGCCAGCAGCCAACTAGGCAGGGGAAATTCACCCCTCCACTTT | CASSQLGRGNSPLHF